The 13 T cell receptor beta chains presented below share a single source sample, sequenced in a study of CD8 T cells in ankylosing spondylitis. TCRdb recomputed calls from the 5' RACE reads with MiXCR, one row per CDR3 protein. The sample includes fewer than 500,000 distinct CDR3 sequences, about 20% seen only once; the top ten take around 16%. Antigens for these TCRs are unknown. General study findings and limits: A TCR beta motif of several highly homologous variants seemed to mark ankylosing spondylitis blood.

Sample: blood, either unsorted or a sorted T cell fraction (not recorded which). Receptor source: a male donor with ankylosing spondylitis.

In its sample, this clonotype was seen many times. The chain combines TRBV9 with TRBJ1-1; tentative D call: TRBD1 (5 bases). V was pared by 4 bases and J by 1 base, with 11 bases between. The length of the CDR3 is 14 residues. Germline-derived CDR1 and CDR2 are SGDLS and YYNGEE. CDR3 DNA sequence: TGTGCCAGCAGCATCACAGGACAGAACACTGAAGCTTTCTTT. Translating it yields CASSITGQNTEAFF. The full variable domain, completed using reference TRBV9 and TRBJ1-1, is DSGVTQTPKHLITATGQRVTLRCSPRSGDLSVYWYQQSLDQGLQFLIQYYNGEERAKGNILERFSAQQFPDLHSELNLSSLELGDSALYFCASSITGQNTEAFFGQGTRLTVV.

This clonotype turned up a few times. The J gene is TRBJ1-2, the V gene TRBV7-2; D may be TRBD1 (5 bases). With 5 bases removed from V and 5 bases from J, the gap between germline ends came to 15 bases. The CDR3 is 14 amino acids. Germline-derived CDR1 and CDR2 are SGHTA and FQGNSA. The CDR3 is CASSSPGTAYGYTF. CDR3 nucleotides: TGTGCCAGCAGCAGTCCCGGGACGGCGTATGGCTACACCTTC.

The chain combines TRBV4-3 with TRBJ2-3; TRBD2 aligns across 11 bases. Germline V gene lookup returns CDR1 LGHNA and CDR2 YSLEER. V trimming: 0 bases; J trimming: 0 bases; junction bases outside the gene matches: 5. There are 18 residues in the CDR3. CDR3 nucleotides: TGCGCCAGCAGCCAAGATCGCATAGCGGGAGGGAGCACAGATACGCAGTATTTT. This encodes CASSQDRIAGGSTDTQYF.

The sample holds a few counts of this clonotype. The chain links TRBV13 to TRBJ1-6, with 9 positions matching TRBD1. The CDR3 loop spans 16 amino acids. The V gene end was trimmed by 1 base and the J gene end by 4 bases; junction bases not matched to a gene: 2. The germline CDR1 and CDR2 sequences are PRHDT and FYEKMQ (reference sequence). The CDR3 bases are TGTGCCAGCAGCTTAGCGACAGGGGGGTATAATTCACCCCTCCACTTT. Residues: CASSLATGGYNSPLHF.

The J gene is TRBJ2-7, the V gene TRBV7-2, with a tentative D call TRBD1 (6 bases). CDR1 and CDR2 (germline): SGHTA, FQGNSA. Trimming cost V 5 bases and J 2 bases, with 13 bases left between them. CDR3 length equals 14 residues. The chain's CDR3 is CASSESWTAYEQYF. CDR3 coding DNA: TGTGCCAGCAGCGAATCCTGGACAGCCTACGAGCAGTACTTC. Combining the CDR3 with reference TRBV7-2 and TRBJ2-7 gives the whole variable domain GAGVSQSPSNKVTEKGKDVELRCDPISGHTALYWYRQSLGQGLEFLIYFQGNSAPDKSGLPSDRFSAERTGGSVSTLTIQRTQQEDSAVYLCASSESWTAYEQYFGPGTRLTVT.

This clonotype was seen more than once but under ten times. This chain connects TRBV4-1 to TRBJ2-3, with D maybe TRBD1 (6 bases). Germline V CDR1 and CDR2: MGHRA, YSYEKL. The CDR3 is 15 amino acids. Deletions cut 0 bases from V and 2 bases from J, with 9 bases between. CDR3 in amino acids: CASSQEGQATDTQYF. CDR3 nucleotides: TGCGCCAGCAGCCAAGAGGGACAAGCCACAGATACGCAGTATTTT.

This clonotype was observed at least ten times. The gene calls are TRBV7-3 and TRBJ2-2, with D tentatively TRBD1 or TRBD2 (5 bases each). Trimming removed 5 bases at V and 7 bases at J, with 11 bases between. CDR3 length: 13 residues. In germline, CDR1 is SGHTA, CDR2 FQGTGA. This chain's CDR3 is CASSGTPGGELFF. CDR3 DNA sequence: TGTGCCAGCAGCGGGACCCCCGGCGGGGAGCTGTTTTTT.

This sequence joins TRBV7-8 and TRBJ1-1, with 8 nucleotides matching TRBD1. The V segment lost 5 bases and the J segment 4 bases; nucleotides outside the gene matches: 6. The CDR3 spans 14 residues. CDR1 SGHVS and CDR2 FQNEAQ come from the germline V gene. The CDR3 is CASSQDRAGTEAFF. The DNA for the CDR3 is TGTGCCAGCAGCCAGGACAGGGCTGGCACTGAAGCTTTCTTT. Full variable domain (outside the CDR3, taken from reference TRBV7-8 and TRBJ1-1): GAGVSQSPRYKVAKRGQDVALRCDPISGHVSLFWYQQALGQGPEFLTYFQNEAQLDKSGLPSDRFFAERPEGSVSTLKIQRTQQEDSAVYLCASSQDRAGTEAFFGQGTRLTVV.

The chain recombines TRBV29-1 with TRBJ2-7; tentatively, D is TRBD2 (6 bases). V lost 6 bases and J lost 1, with 13 bases in between. CDR3 length equals 13 residues. Germline V gene sequence: CDR1 SQVTM, CDR2 ANQGSEA. This CDR3 reads CSVGGRMSYEQYF. CDR3 coding DNA: TGCAGCGTCGGGGGACGGATGTCCTACGAGCAGTACTTC.

This clonotype was detected only a few times. The rearrangement joins TRBV12-3 or TRBV12-4 to TRBJ2-7; 11 positions agree with TRBD2. This CDR3 comprises 15 residues. Germline trimming cut 6 bases from V and 4 bases from J; bases unmatched to any gene: 8. This chain's CDR3 is CASRSGTSGPYEQYF. Here the CDR3 DNA reads TGTGCCAGCAGATCCGGGACTAGCGGACCATACGAGCAGTACTTC.

This clonotype has only a few counts. This chain links TRBV7-2 with TRBJ2-1, with 9 bases that match TRBD1. The CDR3 is 16 amino acids. Trimming took 3 bases from V and 5 from J; bases not matched to a gene: 8. Germline CDR1 reads SGHTA; CDR2 reads FQGNSA. CDR3 bases: TGTGCCAGCAGCTTGGCTACCGGGACAGGGAACAATGAGCAGTTCTTC. Translation gives CASSLATGTGNNEQFF. The full variable domain, rest sourced from reference TRBV7-2 and TRBJ2-1, is GAGVSQSPSNKVTEKGKDVELRCDPISGHTALYWYRQSLGQGLEFLIYFQGNSAPDKSGLPSDRFSAERTGGSVSTLTIQRTQQEDSAVYLCASSLATGTGNNEQFFGPGTRLTVL.

In its sample, this clonotype was seen many times. V usage is TRBV28 and J usage is TRBJ1-2; D unresolved. V shed 4 bases and J shed 1 base, with 10 bases lying between them. CDR3 length: 14 amino acids. Germline V lookup: CDR1 MDHEN, CDR2 SYDVKM. CDR3 nucleotide sequence: TGTGCCAGCAGTTCCAGCCCGATTAACTATGGCTACACCTTC. This codes for CASSSSPINYGYTF.

The chain combines TRBV4-1 with TRBJ2-3; 14 bases are a match to TRBD2. V shed 0 bases and J 4 bases; nucleotides not matched to a gene: 0. CDR3 size: 16 residues. The V gene's germline CDR1 is MGHRA and CDR2 YSYEKL. The CDR3 spells CASSQETSGRADTQYF. The CDR3 DNA sequence: TGCGCCAGCAGCCAAGAGACTAGCGGGAGGGCAGATACGCAGTATTTT.